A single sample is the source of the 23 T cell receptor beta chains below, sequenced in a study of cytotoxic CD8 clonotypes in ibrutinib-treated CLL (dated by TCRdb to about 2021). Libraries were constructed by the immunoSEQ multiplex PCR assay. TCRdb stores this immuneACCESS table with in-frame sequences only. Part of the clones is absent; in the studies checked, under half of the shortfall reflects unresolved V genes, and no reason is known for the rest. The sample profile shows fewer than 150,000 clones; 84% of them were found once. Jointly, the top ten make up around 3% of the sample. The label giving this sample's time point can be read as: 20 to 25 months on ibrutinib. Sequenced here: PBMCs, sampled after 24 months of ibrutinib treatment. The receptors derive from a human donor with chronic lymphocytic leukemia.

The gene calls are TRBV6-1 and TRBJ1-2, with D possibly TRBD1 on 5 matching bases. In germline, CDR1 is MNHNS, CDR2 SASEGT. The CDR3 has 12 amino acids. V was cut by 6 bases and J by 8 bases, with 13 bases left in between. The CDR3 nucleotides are TGTGCCAGCAGGTCGGACATCGGGGGCTACACCTTC. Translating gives CASRSDIGGYTF.

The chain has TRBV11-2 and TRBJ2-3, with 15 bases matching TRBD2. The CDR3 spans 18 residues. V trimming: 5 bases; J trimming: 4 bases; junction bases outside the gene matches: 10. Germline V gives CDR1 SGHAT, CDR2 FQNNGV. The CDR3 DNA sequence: TGTGCCAGCAGCCCCCGGACTAGCGGGGGGGCAAGGGCAGATACGCAGTATTTT. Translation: CASSPRTSGGARADTQYF. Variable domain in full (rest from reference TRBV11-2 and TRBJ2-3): EAGVAQSPRYKIIEKRQSVAFWCNPISGHATLYWYQQILGQGPKLLIQFQNNGVVDDSQLPKDRFSAERLKGVDSTLKIQPAKLEDSAVYLCASSPRTSGGARADTQYFGPGTRLTVL.

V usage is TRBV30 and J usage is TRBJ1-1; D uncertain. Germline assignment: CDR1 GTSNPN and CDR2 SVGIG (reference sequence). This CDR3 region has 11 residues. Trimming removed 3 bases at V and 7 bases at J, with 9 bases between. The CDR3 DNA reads TGTGCCTGGAGCAGGTGGGATGAAGCTTTCTTT. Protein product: CAWSRWDEAFF.

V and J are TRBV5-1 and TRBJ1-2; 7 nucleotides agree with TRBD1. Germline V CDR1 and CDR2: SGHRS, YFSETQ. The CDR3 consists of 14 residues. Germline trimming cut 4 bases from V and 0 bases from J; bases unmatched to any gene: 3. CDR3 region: CASSTGDTNYGYTF. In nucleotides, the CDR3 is TGCGCCAGCAGCACAGGGGACACTAACTATGGCTACACCTTC.

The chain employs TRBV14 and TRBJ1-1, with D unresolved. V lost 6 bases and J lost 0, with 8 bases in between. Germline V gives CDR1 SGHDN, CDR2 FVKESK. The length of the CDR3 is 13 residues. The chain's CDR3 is CASRRDLNTEAFF. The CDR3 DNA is TGTGCCAGCAGGAGGGATCTGAACACTGAAGCTTTCTTT.

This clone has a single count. The DNA for the CDR3 is TGTGCCAGCAGCTTACTTGTAGCGGGAGAGACCCAGTACTTC. It specifies CASSLLVAGETQYF. The chain couples TRBV7-8 to TRBJ2-5; TRBD2 aligns across 7 bases. CDR1 is SGHVS and CDR2 is FQNEAQ in the germline V gene. The trim removed 2 bases at V and 4 bases at J, leaving 4 bases unmatched. This CDR3 comprises 14 residues.

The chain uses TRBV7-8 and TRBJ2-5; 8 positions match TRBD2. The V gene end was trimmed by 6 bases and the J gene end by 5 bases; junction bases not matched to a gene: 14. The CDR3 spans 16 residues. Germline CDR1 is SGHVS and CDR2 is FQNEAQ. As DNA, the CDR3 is TGTGCCAGCAGTCAAAGAGGGGCGGGGGGCGGTGAGACCCAGTACTTC. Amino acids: CASSQRGAGGGETQYF.

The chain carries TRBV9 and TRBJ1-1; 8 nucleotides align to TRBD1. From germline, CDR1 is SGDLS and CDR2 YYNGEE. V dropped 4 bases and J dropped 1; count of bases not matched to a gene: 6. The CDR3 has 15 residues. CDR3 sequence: CASSFGQGQNTEAFF. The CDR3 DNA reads TGTGCCAGCAGCTTTGGACAGGGACAGAACACTGAAGCTTTCTTT.

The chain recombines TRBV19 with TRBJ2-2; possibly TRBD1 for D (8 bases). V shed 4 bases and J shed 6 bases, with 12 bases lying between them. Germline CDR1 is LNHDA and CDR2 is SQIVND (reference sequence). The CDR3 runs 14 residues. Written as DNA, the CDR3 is TGTGCCAGTAGTACCACAGGGGGGGCCGGGGAGCTGTTTTTT. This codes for CASSTTGGAGELFF.

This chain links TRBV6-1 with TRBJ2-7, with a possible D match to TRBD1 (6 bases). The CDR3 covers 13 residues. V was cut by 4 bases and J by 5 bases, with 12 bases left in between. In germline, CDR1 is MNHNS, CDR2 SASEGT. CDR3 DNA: TGTGCCAGCAGTGCGCAGGGGAAAGACGAGCAGTACTTC. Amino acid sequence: CASSAQGKDEQYF.

The CDR3 coding sequence is TGTGCCAGCAAGGGCCACACTTCCCAGCCCCAGCATTTT. It encodes CASKGHTSQPQHF. The rearrangement joins TRBV25-1 to TRBJ1-5; D is unresolved. Per germline, CDR1 MGHDK and CDR2 SYGVNS. The CDR3 extends over 13 amino acids. V lost 7 bases and J lost 7, with 14 bases in between.

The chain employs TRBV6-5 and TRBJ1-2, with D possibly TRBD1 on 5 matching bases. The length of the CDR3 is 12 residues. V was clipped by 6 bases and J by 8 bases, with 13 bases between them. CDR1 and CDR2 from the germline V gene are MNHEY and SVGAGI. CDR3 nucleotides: TGTGCCAGCAGCCCCGGGGGAGTAGGCTACACCTTC. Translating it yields CASSPGGVGYTF.

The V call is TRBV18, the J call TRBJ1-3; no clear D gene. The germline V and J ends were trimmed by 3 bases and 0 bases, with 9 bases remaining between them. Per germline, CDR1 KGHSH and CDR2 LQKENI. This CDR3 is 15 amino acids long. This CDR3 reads CASSPDITSGNTIYF. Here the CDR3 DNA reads TGTGCCAGCTCACCGGATATAACCTCTGGAAACACCATATATTTT.

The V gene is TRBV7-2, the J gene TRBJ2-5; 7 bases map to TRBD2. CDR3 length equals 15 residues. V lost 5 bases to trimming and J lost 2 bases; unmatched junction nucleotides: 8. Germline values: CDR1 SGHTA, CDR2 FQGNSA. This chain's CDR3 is CASSLGSGDQETQYF. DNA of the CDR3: TGTGCCAGCAGCCTAGGAAGCGGGGATCAAGAGACCCAGTACTTC.

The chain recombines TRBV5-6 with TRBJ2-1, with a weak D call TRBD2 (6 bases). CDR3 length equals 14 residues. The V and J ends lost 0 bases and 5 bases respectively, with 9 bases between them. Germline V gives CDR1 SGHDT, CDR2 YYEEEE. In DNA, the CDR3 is TGTGCCAGCAGCTTGGGACTAGGTAACAATGAGCAGTTCTTC. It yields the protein CASSLGLGNNEQFF.

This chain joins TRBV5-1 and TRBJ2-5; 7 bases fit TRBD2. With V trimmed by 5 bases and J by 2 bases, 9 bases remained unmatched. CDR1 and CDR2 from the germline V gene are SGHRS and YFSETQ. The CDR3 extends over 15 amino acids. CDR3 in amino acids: CASRLGFSGQETQYF. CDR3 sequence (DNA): TGCGCCAGCAGGCTGGGATTTAGCGGGCAAGAGACCCAGTACTTC. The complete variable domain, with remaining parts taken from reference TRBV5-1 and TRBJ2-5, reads KAGVTQTPRYLIKTRGQQVTLSCSPISGHRSVSWYQQTPGQGLQFLFEYFSETQRNKGNFPGRFSGRQFSNSRSEMNVSTLELGDSALYLCASRLGFSGQETQYFGPGTRLLVL.

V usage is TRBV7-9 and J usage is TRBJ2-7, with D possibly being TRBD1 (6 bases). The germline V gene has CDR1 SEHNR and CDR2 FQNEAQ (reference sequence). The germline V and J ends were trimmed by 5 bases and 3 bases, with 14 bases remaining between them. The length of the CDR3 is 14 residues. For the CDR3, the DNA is TGTGCCAGCAGCCCCGGACAGAGTTACTACGAGCAGTACTTC. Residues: CASSPGQSYYEQYF.

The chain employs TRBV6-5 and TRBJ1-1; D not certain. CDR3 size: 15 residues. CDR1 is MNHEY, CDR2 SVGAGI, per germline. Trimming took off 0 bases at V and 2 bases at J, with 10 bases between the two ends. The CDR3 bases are TGTGCCAGCAGTTACTCTGGGCAGTCAAACACTGAAGCTTTCTTT. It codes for CASSYSGQSNTEAFF.

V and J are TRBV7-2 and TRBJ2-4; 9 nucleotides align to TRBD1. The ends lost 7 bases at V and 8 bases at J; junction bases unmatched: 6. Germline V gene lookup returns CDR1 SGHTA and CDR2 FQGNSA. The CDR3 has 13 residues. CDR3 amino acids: CASTGTGRDIQYF. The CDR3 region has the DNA TGTGCCAGCACCGGGACAGGGAGGGACATTCAGTACTTC.

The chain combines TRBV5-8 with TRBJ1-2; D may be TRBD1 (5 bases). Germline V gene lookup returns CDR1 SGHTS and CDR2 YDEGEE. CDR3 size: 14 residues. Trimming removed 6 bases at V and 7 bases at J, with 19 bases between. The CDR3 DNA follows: TGTGCCAGCACCCTTGACACTGGGACGGCTGGCTACACCTTC. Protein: CASTLDTGTAGYTF.

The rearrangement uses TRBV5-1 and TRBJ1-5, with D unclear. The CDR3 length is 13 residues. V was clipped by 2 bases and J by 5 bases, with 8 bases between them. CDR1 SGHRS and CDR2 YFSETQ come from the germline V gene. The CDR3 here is CASSLGLDQPQHF. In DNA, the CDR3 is TGCGCCAGCAGCTTAGGACTGGATCAGCCCCAGCATTTT.

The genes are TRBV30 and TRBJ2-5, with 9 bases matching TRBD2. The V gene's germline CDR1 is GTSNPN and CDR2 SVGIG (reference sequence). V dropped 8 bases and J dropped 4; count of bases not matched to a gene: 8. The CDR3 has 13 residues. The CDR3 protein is CARGRGGRETQYF. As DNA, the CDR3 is TGTGCCCGGGGGCGGGGGGGCCGAGAGACCCAGTACTTC.

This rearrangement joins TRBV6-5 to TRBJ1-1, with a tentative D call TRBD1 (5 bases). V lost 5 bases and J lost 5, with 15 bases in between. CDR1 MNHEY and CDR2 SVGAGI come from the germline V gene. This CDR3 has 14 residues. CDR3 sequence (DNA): TGTGCCAGCAGTCCCGGGACGGCCTCTACTGAAGCTTTCTTT. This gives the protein CASSPGTASTEAFF.